This TCR beta chain was captured by sequencing in a study of blood T cell repertoires in COVID-19. Study overall: Researchers got acute and convalescent COVID-19 samples from the United States, Italy and Spain. T cells, B-cell-depleted T cells, or PBMCs supplied cDNA or gDNA.

The CDR3 loop spans 11 amino acids. The germline V and J ends were trimmed by 5 bases and 7 bases, with 8 bases remaining between them. Looked up from germline, CDR1 is SGHAT and CDR2 is FQNNGV. In the study's own analysis: Reference gene primers were amplified, and this amplification served to estimate nucleated cell counts. The repertoire was sequenced with immunoSEQ multiplex PCR; TCRdb's copy has only in-frame clones and lacks some. V and J calls and clone size are as listed in that table; D and trimming were resolved from the DNA. The sample has about 240,000 clones; 87% are singletons. The V and J genes are TRBV11-2 and TRBJ1-1; tentatively, D is TRBD1 (5 bases). The TCR comes from a man aged 55 to 70 who had recovered from COVID-19. The sequenced sample was peripheral blood. CDR3 nucleotide sequence: TGTGCCAGCAGCCGACAGTATGAAGCTTTCTTT. Its protein is CASSRQYEAFF.